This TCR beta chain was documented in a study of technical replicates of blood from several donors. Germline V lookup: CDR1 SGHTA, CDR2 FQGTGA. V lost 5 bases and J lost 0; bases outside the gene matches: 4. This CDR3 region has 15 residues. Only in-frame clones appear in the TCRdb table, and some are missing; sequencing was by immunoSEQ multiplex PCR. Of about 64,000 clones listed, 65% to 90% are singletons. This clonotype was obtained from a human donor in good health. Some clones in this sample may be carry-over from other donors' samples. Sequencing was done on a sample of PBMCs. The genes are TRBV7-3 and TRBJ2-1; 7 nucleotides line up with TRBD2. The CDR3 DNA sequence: TGTGCCAGCAGCGGAGCGGGGAGCTCCTACAATGAGCAGTTCTTC. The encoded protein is CASSGAGSSYNEQFF.